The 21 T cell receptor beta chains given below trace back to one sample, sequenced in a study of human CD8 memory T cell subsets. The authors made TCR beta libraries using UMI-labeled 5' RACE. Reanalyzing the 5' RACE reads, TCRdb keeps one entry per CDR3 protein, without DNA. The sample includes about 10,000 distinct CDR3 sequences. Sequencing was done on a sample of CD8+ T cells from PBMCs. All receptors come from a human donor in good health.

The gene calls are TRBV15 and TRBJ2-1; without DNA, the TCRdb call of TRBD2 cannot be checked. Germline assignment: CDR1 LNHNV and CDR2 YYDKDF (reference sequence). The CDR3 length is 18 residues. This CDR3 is CATSREFGSGTSYNEQFF.

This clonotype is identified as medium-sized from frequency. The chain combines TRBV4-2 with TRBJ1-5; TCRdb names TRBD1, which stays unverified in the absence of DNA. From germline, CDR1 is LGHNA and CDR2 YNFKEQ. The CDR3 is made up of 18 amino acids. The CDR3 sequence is CASSQDLPGTGGDQPQHF.

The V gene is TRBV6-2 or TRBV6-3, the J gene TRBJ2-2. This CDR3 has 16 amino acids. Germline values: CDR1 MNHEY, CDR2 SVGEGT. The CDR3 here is CASSSEFMENNGELFF.

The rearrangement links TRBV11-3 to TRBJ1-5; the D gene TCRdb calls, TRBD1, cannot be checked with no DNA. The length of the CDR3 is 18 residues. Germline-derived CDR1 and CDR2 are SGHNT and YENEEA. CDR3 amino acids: CASSLAGPGTLRGQPQHF. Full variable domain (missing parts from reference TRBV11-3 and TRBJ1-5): EAGVVQSPRYKIIEKKQPVAFWCNPISGHNTLYWYLQNLGQGPELLIRYENEEAVDDSQLPKDRFSAERLKGVDSTLKIQPAELGDSAVYLCASSLAGPGTLRGQPQHFGDGTRLSIL.

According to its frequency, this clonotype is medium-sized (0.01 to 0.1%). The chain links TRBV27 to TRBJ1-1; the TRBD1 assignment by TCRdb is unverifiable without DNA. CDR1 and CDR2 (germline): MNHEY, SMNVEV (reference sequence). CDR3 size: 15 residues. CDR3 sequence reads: CASSPRVGGFAEAFF.

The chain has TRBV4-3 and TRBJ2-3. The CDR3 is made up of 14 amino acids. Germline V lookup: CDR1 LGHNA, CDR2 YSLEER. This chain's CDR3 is CASSQDLWVITQYF.

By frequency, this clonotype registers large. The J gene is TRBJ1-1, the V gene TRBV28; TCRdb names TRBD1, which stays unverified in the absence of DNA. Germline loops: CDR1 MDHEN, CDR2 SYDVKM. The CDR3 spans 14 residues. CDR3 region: CASSYYRVGTEAFF.

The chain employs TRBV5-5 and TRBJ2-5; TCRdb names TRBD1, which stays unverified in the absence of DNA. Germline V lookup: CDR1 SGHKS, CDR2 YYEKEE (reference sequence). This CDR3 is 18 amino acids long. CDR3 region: CASLGGERAGGFRETQYF.

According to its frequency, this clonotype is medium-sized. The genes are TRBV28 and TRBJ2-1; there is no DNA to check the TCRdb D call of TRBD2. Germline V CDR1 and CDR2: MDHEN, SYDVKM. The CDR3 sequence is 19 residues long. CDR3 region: CASSHFRDSTRRSYNEQFF.

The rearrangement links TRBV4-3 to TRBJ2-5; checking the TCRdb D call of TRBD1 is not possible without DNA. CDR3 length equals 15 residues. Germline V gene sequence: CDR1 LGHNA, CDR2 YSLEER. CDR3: CASSLYRGQQETQYF.

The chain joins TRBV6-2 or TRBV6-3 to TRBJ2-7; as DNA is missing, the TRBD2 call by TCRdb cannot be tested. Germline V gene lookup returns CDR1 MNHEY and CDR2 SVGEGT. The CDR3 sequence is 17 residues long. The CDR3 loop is CASSPVPSGSRFYEQYF.

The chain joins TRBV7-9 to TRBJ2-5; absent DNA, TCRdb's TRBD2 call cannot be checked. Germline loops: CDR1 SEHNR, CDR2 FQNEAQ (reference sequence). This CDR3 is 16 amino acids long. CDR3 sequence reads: CASSLEGLAGGETQYF.

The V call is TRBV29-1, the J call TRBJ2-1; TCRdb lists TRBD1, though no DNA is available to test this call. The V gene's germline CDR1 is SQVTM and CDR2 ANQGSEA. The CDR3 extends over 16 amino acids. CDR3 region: CSVSPGGKWSYNEQFF.

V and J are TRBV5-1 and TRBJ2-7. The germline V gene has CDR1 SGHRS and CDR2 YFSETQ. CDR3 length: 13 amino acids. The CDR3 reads CASSMGVAYEQYF.

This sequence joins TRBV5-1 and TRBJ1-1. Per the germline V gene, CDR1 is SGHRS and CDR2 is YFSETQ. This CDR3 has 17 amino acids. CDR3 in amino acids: CASTVYSLGEMNTEAFF.

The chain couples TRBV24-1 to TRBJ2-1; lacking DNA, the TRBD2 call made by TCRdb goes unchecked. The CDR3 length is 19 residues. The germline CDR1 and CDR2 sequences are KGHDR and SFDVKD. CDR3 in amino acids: CATSDLGRNRASSYNEQFF.

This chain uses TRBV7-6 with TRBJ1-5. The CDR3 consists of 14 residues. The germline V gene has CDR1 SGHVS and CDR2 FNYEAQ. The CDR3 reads CASSAGVGDQPQHF.

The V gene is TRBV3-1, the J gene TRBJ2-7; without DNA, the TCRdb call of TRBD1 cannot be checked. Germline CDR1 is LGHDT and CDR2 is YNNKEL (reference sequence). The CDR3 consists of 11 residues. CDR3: CASSWGAEQYF.

The CDR3 sequence: CASSPTTGEGYGYTF. The chain joins TRBV9 to TRBJ1-2; TCRdb reports TRBD1, a call that lacks DNA to check it against. The CDR3 length is 15 residues. The germline gives CDR1 SGDLS, CDR2 YYNGEE.

The CDR3 loop is CASSWDSAYEQYF. The V gene is TRBV7-9, the J gene TRBJ2-7; TCRdb selects TRBD1, and the lack of DNA leaves this call unchecked. Germline CDR1 reads SEHNR; CDR2 reads FQNEAQ (reference sequence). The length of the CDR3 is 13 residues.

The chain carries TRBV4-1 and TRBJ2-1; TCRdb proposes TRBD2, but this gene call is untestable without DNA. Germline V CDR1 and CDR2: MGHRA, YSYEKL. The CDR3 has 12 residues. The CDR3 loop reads CASSSRESEQFF.